A single T cell receptor beta chain is shown here with its context. Antigen specificity is unknown. A duration under 3 months, NOSPECS ≥4, CAS ≥3 and moderate-to-severe activity characterized the donors with ophthalmopathy. In this cohort, patients with other autoimmune diseases, uncontrolled infections, pregnancy or lactation were excluded. The CDR3 runs to 15 residues. Trimming pared 0 bases from V and 3 bases from J, leaving 12 bases between. Germline V lookup: CDR1 LGHNA, CDR2 YSLEER. The data belong to a study of Graves' ophthalmopathy and Graves' hyperthyroidism. RNA transcripts provided the template for amplifying TCR beta CDR3 regions. RT-PCR with HTBI primers came first, then second-round multiplex PCR. TCRdb used MiXCR to reprocess the multiplex PCR reads, holding one entry per CDR3 protein. The data show nearly 400,000 distinct CDR3 sequences, with roughly 18% seen just once and about 1.6% held by the top ten.

The study's findings and limits: Stable hyperthyroidism and ophthalmopathy were told apart by a 13-signature model, which achieved around 90% sensitivity and approximately 82% specificity.

The sample taken for sequencing was peripheral blood. This receptor was taken from a young woman with Graves' ophthalmopathy. This chain connects TRBV4-3 to TRBJ2-7, with D possibly called TRBD1 or TRBD2 (6 bases each). DNA of the CDR3: TGCGCCAGCAGCCAAGATTCGGGGGCAGGCTACGAGCAGTACTTC. Translated: CASSQDSGAGYEQYF.